These T cell receptor beta chains were read from a single sample in a study of T cells in Graves' hyperthyroidism and ophthalmopathy. TCRdb fed the multiplex PCR reads into MiXCR, producing one record per CDR3 protein. The sample consists of almost 500,000 distinct CDR3 sequences, under 25% of them appearing once. Sequences were obtained from blood. These receptors all stem from a woman in her 70s with Graves' ophthalmopathy. Both conserved end residues are part of each CDR3. D genes are given only for firm matches. Size values are once, few and many counts, or a class for expanded clones, and some rows have none.

cdr3_length	v_call	clone_size	j_call	d_call	cdr3_nt	cdr3_aa
15	TRBV3-1	-	TRBJ1-2	TRBD1	TGTGCCAGCAGCCAAGTAAGCAGGGGGCGCCATGGCTACACCTTC	CASSQVSRGRHGYTF
17	TRBV12-5	-	TRBJ2-1	-	TGTGCTAGTGCCCCCGGCTCGCGGCTACTTGGTTACAATGAGCAGTTCTTC	CASAPGSRLLGYNEQFF
14	TRBV6-9	-	TRBJ1-3	TRBD1	TGTGCCAGCAGTTACCGGGACAGGGTAGACACCATATATTTT	CASSYRDRVDTIYF
17	TRBV19	few	TRBJ2-4	TRBD1	TGTGCCAGTAGTATCCTACAGGGGATGGGGGCCAAAAACATTCAGTACTTC	CASSILQGMGAKNIQYF
17	TRBV28	few	TRBJ2-4	-	TGTGCCAGCAGTCCCGGGCCCCGCCTGGGAAGCAAAAACATTCAGTACTTC	CASSPGPRLGSKNIQYF
16	TRBV7-9	-	TRBJ2-3	-	TGTGCCAGCAGCCCTTCTCGCGACGGGTCCACAGATACGCAGTATTTT	CASSPSRDGSTDTQYF
16	TRBV20-1	few	TRBJ2-2	TRBD2	TGCAGTGCTCAAAATAGCGGGAGGGCTGGCACCGGGGAGCTGTTTTTT	CSAQNSGRAGTGELFF
14	TRBV30	-	TRBJ2-2	-	TGTGCCTGGAAGTGGGGTGTTGGCACCGGGGAGCTGTTTTTT	CAWKWGVGTGELFF
13	TRBV30	-	TRBJ2-3	-	TGTGCCTGGAGGTTAGCGAGCACAGATACGCAGTATTTT	CAWRLASTDTQYF
14	TRBV6-1	-	TRBJ1-2	TRBD1	TGTGCCAGCAGCCCGGGACAGGGGAGCCATGGCCACACCTTC	CASSPGQGSHGHTF
16	TRBV15	-	TRBJ2-3	-	TGTGCCACCAGCAGGACCAAGGTTTTGAGCACAGATACGCAGTATTTT	CATSRTKVLSTDTQYF
14	TRBV7-9	many	TRBJ2-6	-	TGTGCCTGCTCCCAGAGCTCTGGGGCCAACGTCCTGACTTTC	CACSQSSGANVLTF
16	TRBV6-2/TRBV6-3	few	TRBJ2-5	TRBD1	TGTGCCAGCAGGATCGGGACAGGGGACCCGTCCGTGGCCCAGTACTTC	CASRIGTGDPSVAQYF
16	TRBV2	few	TRBJ2-2	-	TGTGCCAGCAGTTCCTTCCGGGACACCTACACCGGGGAGCTGTTTTTT	CASSSFRDTYTGELFF
13	TRBV27	-	TRBJ2-7	TRBD1	TGTACCAGGGGGCCTAGCGTAGCCTACGAGCAGTACTTC	CTRGPSVAYEQYF
12	TRBV30	-	TRBJ2-7	-	TGTGCCTGGACCTCCTCGGGCCCCGAGCAGTACTTC	CAWTSSGPEQYF
11	TRBV7-9	few	TRBJ2-1	-	TGTGCCAGCAGCTTACGCCAGGAGCAGTTCTTC	CASSLRQEQFF
18	TRBV5-1	-	TRBJ1-5	-	TGCGCCAGCAGTCACATTCCTCCGCTCCGGGTGAACAATCAGCCCCAGCATTTT	CASSHIPPLRVNNQPQHF
12	TRBV6-1	few	TRBJ2-2	-	TGTGCCAGCAGTTTCATGACCGGGGAGCTGTTTTTT	CASSFMTGELFF
15	TRBV20-1	-	TRBJ1-3	TRBD1	TGCAGTGCTAGATCCGGGACAGGGTGGGAAAACACCATATATTTT	CSARSGTGWENTIYF
15	TRBV12-5	-	TRBJ1-2	-	TGTGCTAGTGGTTCCTGGGTGGGGGGTAGCTATGGCTACACCTTC	CASGSWVGGSYGYTF
14	TRBV12-3/TRBV12-4	-	TRBJ2-7	-	TGTGCCAGCAGTTTGGGATACAGCTCCTACGAGCAGTACTTC	CASSLGYSSYEQYF
13	TRBV30	many	TRBJ1-6	-	TGTGCCTGGAGTCCCTGGACAGATTCACCCCTCCACTTT	CAWSPWTDSPLHF
11	TRBV29-1	-	TRBJ2-5	-	TGCAGCTGCGGGGTGGGAGAGACCCAGTACTTC	CSCGVGETQYF
16	TRBV30	once	TRBJ1-5	-	TGTGCCTGGAGTGTACACCAGGGTTTTAGCAATCAGCCCCAGCATTTT	CAWSVHQGFSNQPQHF
11	TRBV6-1	few	TRBJ2-2	-	TGTGCCAGCGGGCGGGCCGGGGAGCTGTTTTTT	CASGRAGELFF
16	TRBV28	-	TRBJ2-5	TRBD2	TGTGCCAGCAGTTTAGTCGGACTAGCGCTGAAAGAGACCCAGTACTTC	CASSLVGLALKETQYF
13	TRBV20-1	-	TRBJ1-6	-	TGCAGTGCCCGAATTGGTCGAGATCCACCCCTCCACTTT	CSARIGRDPPLHF
16	TRBV5-1	-	TRBJ1-3	-	TGCGCCAGCAGCCTAAGTGGGGCAGGCTCTGGAAACACCATATATTTT	CASSLSGAGSGNTIYF
16	TRBV27	few	TRBJ2-1	TRBD2	TGTGCCAGCAGTGCCATTCTAGCGGGAGGCCCAACTGAGCAGTTCTTC	CASSAILAGGPTEQFF
13	TRBV12-3/TRBV12-4	few	TRBJ1-2	-	TGTGCCAGCAGCCGGGGGGGGATCTATGGCTACACCTTC	CASSRGGIYGYTF
13	TRBV7-2	-	TRBJ2-5	-	TGTGCCAGCAGCATTAGCTGGCAAGAGACCCAGTACTTC	CASSISWQETQYF
13	TRBV6-2/TRBV6-3	many	TRBJ1-2	-	TGTGCCAGCAGTCAAACCGGGACGGGAGGCTACACCTTC	CASSQTGTGGYTF
15	TRBV6-1	-	TRBJ2-5	TRBD2	TGTGCCAGCAAGATAGCGGGAGGAGAGGTGGGGACCCAGTACTTC	CASKIAGGEVGTQYF
16	TRBV5-4	-	TRBJ2-3	TRBD2	TGTGCCAGCGGCCCAGGGCCGGGACTAAACACAGATACGCAGTATTTT	CASGPGPGLNTDTQYF
16	TRBV4-1	few	TRBJ2-7	-	TGCGCCAGCAGCCAAGTCTCGGGCAGCGGATTCTACGAGCAGTACTTC	CASSQVSGSGFYEQYF
14	TRBV6-2/TRBV6-3	many	TRBJ2-1	TRBD2	TGTGCCAGCCTTAGCGGGTCGGTTTACAATGAGCAGTTCTTC	CASLSGSVYNEQFF
15	TRBV19	few	TRBJ1-5	-	TGTGCCAGTAGTATGCGGGCCGGTGAGAATCAGCCCCAGCATTTT	CASSMRAGENQPQHF
14	TRBV20-1	-	TRBJ1-1	-	TGCAGTGCTAGCCCGTCAGGGTTTGTCACTGAAGCTTTCTTT	CSASPSGFVTEAFF
14	TRBV4-1	few	TRBJ1-6	-	TGCGCCAGCAGCCAAGAGGCTGGGGTTGGGCCCCTCCACTTT	CASSQEAGVGPLHF
15	TRBV6-2/TRBV6-3	-	TRBJ2-7	-	TGTGCCAGCAGCCCCTTCGGGGTCTCGTCCTACGAGCAGTACTTC	CASSPFGVSSYEQYF
16	TRBV19	-	TRBJ2-1	-	TGTGCCAGTAGTACCCAAAGGGGGACATTTTACAATGAGCAGTTCTTC	CASSTQRGTFYNEQFF
12	TRBV19	-	TRBJ2-2	-	TGTGCCAGCCAGGATTGGGCCGGGGAGCTGTTTTTT	CASQDWAGELFF
15	TRBV20-1	few	TRBJ2-7	TRBD1	TGCAGTGCTTGCCTGGACAGGGGGCTGATGGACGAGCAGTACTTC	CSACLDRGLMDEQYF
13	TRBV6-1	many	TRBJ1-1	-	TGTGCCAGCAGTTTTAGTTTGCGGGCTGAAGCTTTCTTT	CASSFSLRAEAFF
15	TRBV29-1	few	TRBJ1-1	-	TGCAGCACACCCCCGCAGAAAGGGCAGGACACTGAAGCTTTCTTT	CSTPPQKGQDTEAFF
17	TRBV28	many	TRBJ2-1	TRBD1	TGTGCCAGCAACCCCACTGCGGGACAGGGCTCCTACAATGAGCAGTTCTTC	CASNPTAGQGSYNEQFF
17	TRBV11-2	-	TRBJ1-2	TRBD1	TGTGCCAGCAGCTTAGTGGGTCCCGGGACAGGGGGATATGGCTACACCTTC	CASSLVGPGTGGYGYTF
15	TRBV6-1	few	TRBJ2-3	-	TGTGCCAGCAGTGTACGCTTCATACAGGGATATACGCAGTATTTT	CASSVRFIQGYTQYF
14	TRBV12-3/TRBV12-4	few	TRBJ2-7	TRBD2	TGTGCCAGCAGTTTAGGGACTAGACGATACGAGCAGTACTTC	CASSLGTRRYEQYF